This T cell receptor beta chain was captured in a study of post-analysis software for immune sequencing data. Study summary: Recorded disease courses covered relapsing-remitting, secondary progressive and progressive-relapsing multiple sclerosis. Some patients had no subtype annotation.

Study results and limitations: By F measure, samples from a shared preparation batch strongly co-clustered. With TRBV5-6, TRBV5-1 and TRBV20-1 included, about five TRBV segments were more frequent in patients than in controls. Normalized Chao1 diversity was significantly reduced in patients versus controls.

For this clonotype: Its target is not known.

This CDR3 spans 16 amino acids. Per germline, CDR1 SEHNR and CDR2 FQNEAQ (reference sequence). J gave up 2 bases and V 7 bases, and 14 bases lay outside the gene matches. cDNA libraries of TCR beta carried unique molecular identifiers. Once roughly 1 to 11 million T cells were used, some 500,000 cDNA molecules resulted. TCRdb re-called the PCR reads with MiXCR, one entry per CDR3 protein. This table holds 550,000 to 700,000 distinct CDR3 sequences, roughly 46% found once. This chain connects TRBV7-9 to TRBJ2-7; TRBD1 matches 7 bases. The sequence came from a girl between 5 and 17 years old with multiple sclerosis. The sample comprised blood. CDR3: CASNLSSGTEPYEQYF. The CDR3 DNA is TGTGCCAGCAACCTCTCCTCCGGGACAGAGCCCTACGAGCAGTACTTC.